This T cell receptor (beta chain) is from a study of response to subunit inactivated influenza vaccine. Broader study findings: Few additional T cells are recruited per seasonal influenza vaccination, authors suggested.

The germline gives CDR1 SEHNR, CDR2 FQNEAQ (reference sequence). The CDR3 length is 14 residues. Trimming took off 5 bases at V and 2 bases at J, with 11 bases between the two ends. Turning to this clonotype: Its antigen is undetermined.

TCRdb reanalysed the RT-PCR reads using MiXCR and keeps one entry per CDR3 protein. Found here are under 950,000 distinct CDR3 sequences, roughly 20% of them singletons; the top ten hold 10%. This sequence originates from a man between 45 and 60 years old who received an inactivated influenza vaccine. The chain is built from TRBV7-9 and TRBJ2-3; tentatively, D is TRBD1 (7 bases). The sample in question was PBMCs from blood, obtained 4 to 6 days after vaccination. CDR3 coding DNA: TGTGCCAGCAGCGGCGGGACAGACACAGATACGCAGTATTTT. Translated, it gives CASSGGTDTDTQYF. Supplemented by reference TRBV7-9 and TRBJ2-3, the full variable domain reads DTGVSQNPRHKITKRGQNVTFRCDPISEHNRLYWYRQTLGQGPEFLTYFQNEAQLEKSRLLSDRFSAERPKGSFSTLEIQRTEQGDSAMYLCASSGGTDTDTQYFGPGTRLTVL.